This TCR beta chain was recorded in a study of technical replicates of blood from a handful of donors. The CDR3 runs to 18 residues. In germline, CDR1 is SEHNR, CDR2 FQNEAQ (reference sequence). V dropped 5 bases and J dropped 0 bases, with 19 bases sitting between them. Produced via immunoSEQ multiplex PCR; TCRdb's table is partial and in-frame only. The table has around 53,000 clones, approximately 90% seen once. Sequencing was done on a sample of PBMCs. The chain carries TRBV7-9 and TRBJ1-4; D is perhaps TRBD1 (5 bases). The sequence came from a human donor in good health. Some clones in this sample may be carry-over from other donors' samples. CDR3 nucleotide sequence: TGTGCCAGCAGCCCAGTGGCAGGGATGGTTTCAACTAATGAAAAACTGTTTTTT. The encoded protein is CASSPVAGMVSTNEKLFF.